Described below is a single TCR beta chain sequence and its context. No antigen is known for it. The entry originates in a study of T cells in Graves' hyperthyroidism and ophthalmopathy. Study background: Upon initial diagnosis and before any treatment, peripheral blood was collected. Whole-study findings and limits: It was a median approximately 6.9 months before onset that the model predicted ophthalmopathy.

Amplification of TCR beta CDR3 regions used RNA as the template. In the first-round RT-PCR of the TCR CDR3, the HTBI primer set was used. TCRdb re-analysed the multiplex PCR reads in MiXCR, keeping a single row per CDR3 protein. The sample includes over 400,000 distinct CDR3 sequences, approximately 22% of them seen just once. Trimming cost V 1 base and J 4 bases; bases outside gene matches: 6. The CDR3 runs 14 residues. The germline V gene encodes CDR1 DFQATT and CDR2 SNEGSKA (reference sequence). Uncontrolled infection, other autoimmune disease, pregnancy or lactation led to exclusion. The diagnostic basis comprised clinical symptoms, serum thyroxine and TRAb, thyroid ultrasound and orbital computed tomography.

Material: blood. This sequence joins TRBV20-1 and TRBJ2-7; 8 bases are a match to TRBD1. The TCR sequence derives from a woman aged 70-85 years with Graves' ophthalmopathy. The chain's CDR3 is CSARGRTGMYEQYF. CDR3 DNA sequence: TGCAGTGCTAGAGGAAGGACAGGGATGTACGAGCAGTACTTC.